Here is one TCR beta chain with its context. Its antigen is still unknown. The sample comes from a study of cytomegalovirus exposure and HLA in healthy donors. PCR used 60 Vbeta primers and 13 Jbeta primers. This table comes from immunoSEQ multiplex PCR, and its TCRdb copy is limited to in-frame clones, with some not included. The sample records about 190,000 clones, roughly 80% being singletons. The germline V gene encodes CDR1 SGHTA and CDR2 FQGNSA. Trimming removed 5 bases from V and 4 bases from J; junction bases left unmatched: 13. The CDR3 runs 17 residues. Findings and limits, study-wide: Listed as cytomegalovirus-associated were 150 or so TCR beta chains.

The sample taken for sequencing was PBMCs. The sequence came from a man in his forties in good health and CMV-seropositive. This rearrangement joins TRBV7-2 to TRBJ2-1; 8 nucleotides match TRBD2. DNA for the CDR3: TGTGCCAGCAGCCCCCTGATTGCGGGGGGCCTATACAATGAGCAGTTCTTC. This gives the protein CASSPLIAGGLYNEQFF.